The T cell receptor beta chain described here comes from a study of T cells in Graves' hyperthyroidism and ophthalmopathy. Across the whole study: Peripheral blood was drawn at first diagnosis, prior to all treatment. General study findings and limits: Using 13 V-J features, a model discriminated ophthalmopathy from stable hyperthyroidism.

The TCR beta CDR3 regions underwent amplification using RNA transcripts as the source. TCR CDR3 underwent first-round RT-PCR with the HTBI primer set. TCRdb reprocessed the multiplex PCR reads via MiXCR and lists one record per CDR3 protein. Among about half a million distinct CDR3 sequences, around a quarter were seen once, and the ten largest hold around 10%. Patients affected by ophthalmopathy presented a Clinical Activity Score of at least 3, a NOSPECS grade of at least 4, and disease duration below 3 months. Orbital computed tomography and thyroid ultrasound, together with serum TRAb and thyroxine and clinical symptoms, were used for diagnoses. CDR3 length: 13 residues. The trim removed 7 bases at V and 0 bases at J, leaving 2 bases unmatched. Germline CDR1 and CDR2: SQVTM and ANQGSEA. Of note for this clonotype: Its antigen is undetermined.

This sequence joins TRBV29-1 and TRBJ2-2; 7 bases fit TRBD1. This TCR derives from a woman under 40 with Graves' ophthalmopathy. Sequencing input: blood. Here the CDR3 reads CSGGQANTGELFF. As DNA, the CDR3 is TGCAGCGGTGGACAGGCGAACACCGGGGAGCTGTTTTTT.